The 3 T cell receptor beta chains in this list originate from one sample, sequenced in a study of shared clonotypes between healthy human individuals. Naive CD8 cells were CD45RO-negative, positively selected for CCR7, excluding terminally differentiated effector memory CD45RA+ cells. Produced via immunoSEQ multiplex PCR; TCRdb's table is partial and in-frame only. The repertoire has about 2.1 million clones, 90% to 95% of them found once; the top ten carry under 2%. Sequenced: naive CD8+ T cells from PBMCs. Receptors were obtained from a man aged 18 to 30 in good health. Some clones in this sample may be carry-over from other donors' samples.

The genes are TRBV7-9 and TRBJ2-1; 8 bases agree with TRBD2. Germline V gene lookup returns CDR1 SEHNR and CDR2 FQNEAQ (reference sequence). J lost 9 bases, V lost 4 bases, and 5 bases had no gene match. The CDR3 totals 13 residues. The CDR3 coding sequence is TGTGCCAGCAGCTCGAATAGCGGGATTGAGCAGTTCTTC. Protein product: CASSSNSGIEQFF.

The V gene is TRBV9, the J gene TRBJ2-3; D is uncertain. CDR1 is SGDLS, CDR2 YYNGEE, per germline. V shed 4 bases and J shed 0 bases, with 12 bases lying between them. This CDR3 comprises 15 residues. The DNA for the CDR3 is TGTGCCAGCAGCCTGGGCCCGGCGAGCACAGATACGCAGTATTTT. It is translated as CASSLGPASTDTQYF. Filled out from reference TRBV9 and TRBJ2-3, the complete variable domain reads DSGVTQTPKHLITATGQRVTLRCSPRSGDLSVYWYQQSLDQGLQFLIQYYNGEERAKGNILERFSAQQFPDLHSELNLSSLELGDSALYFCASSLGPASTDTQYFGPGTRLTVL.

V is TRBV28 and J is TRBJ1-3, with D tentatively TRBD1 (5 bases). Trimming removed 2 bases at V and 1 base at J, with 15 bases between. The CDR3 is made up of 17 amino acids. Germline V gene lookup returns CDR1 MDHEN and CDR2 SYDVKM. The CDR3 DNA is TGTGCCAGCAGTTTACCCCAAGGGGAAGGGTCTGGAAACACCATATATTTT. Its protein product is CASSLPQGEGSGNTIYF.